This record covers a single TCR beta chain. The target antigen is unknown. The data were taken from a study of blood T cells in healthy people across ages. General study findings and limits: Per-million-T-cell TCR beta diversity fell roughly linearly with age. Versus aged donors, long-lived donors had higher diversity and more naive CD4+ cells.

A second PCR, run for about 7 to 11 cycles, used a sample-barcoded 5' primer plus a J-beta primer mix. Each cDNA molecule was tagged by a template-switch adaptor that had 12 random nucleotides. TCRdb reanalysed the 5' RACE reads using MiXCR and keeps one entry per CDR3 protein. The sample lists nearly 1 million distinct CDR3 sequences; about 51% were seen once. The CDR3 loop spans 14 amino acids. CDR1 SGHTA and CDR2 FQGNSA come from the germline V gene. The J segment lost 3 bases and the V segment lost 4 bases, leaving 6 bases of the junction unmatched. This chain joins TRBV7-2 and TRBJ2-7; 7 bases are a match to TRBD1. Material: blood. The clonotype originates from a woman aged 60 to 75 in good health. The CDR3 loop reads CASSSRQGGYEQYF. In DNA form, the CDR3 reads TGTGCCAGCAGCTCCCGACAGGGCGGCTACGAGCAGTACTTC.